This T cell receptor (beta chain) comes out of a study of T cells in Graves' hyperthyroidism and ophthalmopathy. Study results and limitations: Ophthalmopathy stood apart from stable hyperthyroidism in a 13 V-J model.

It was RNA transcripts that yielded the amplified TCR beta CDR3 regions. The HTBI primer set served for first-round RT-PCR of the TCR CDR3. TCRdb re-called the multiplex PCR reads with MiXCR, one entry per CDR3 protein. The data hold some 300,000 distinct CDR3 sequences, with roughly an eighth observed a single time. The patients, who ranged from 18 to 65 in age, presented with newly diagnosed hyperthyroidism lasting under 2 months. Diagnoses were established using clinical symptoms, serum thyroxine and TRAb, thyroid ultrasound and orbital computed tomography. This clonotype occurred many times. The antigen is not known. A junction boundary mismatches the germline segment, possibly from a read error. CDR3 length: 15 amino acids. Germline lookup yields CDR1 SNHLY and CDR2 FYNNEI.

This chain uses TRBV2 with TRBJ2-1; the match to TRBD2 covers 12 bases. The clonotype was recovered from a woman aged 40 to 49 with Graves' hyperthyroidism. Sequenced: blood. The CDR3 loop reads CARSEGLAGGVEQFF. Written as DNA, the CDR3 is TGTGCCAGGAGTGAGGGGCTAGCGGGAGGGGTGGAGCAGTTCTTC.